This T cell receptor (beta chain) was observed in a study of PD-1 blockade in classical Hodgkin lymphoma. Study in general: On a schedule of every 2 weeks, patients received nivolumab 3 mg/kg intravenously.

Each of the patients experienced relapse following autologous stem cell transplantation, and their brentuximab vedotin exposure differed. Study-level points and caveats: The causes of the repertoire differences, possibly disease activity or prior therapy, remain undefined. Diminished baseline TCR diversity has been reported in newly diagnosed patients relative to healthy donors.

J lost 5 bases, V lost 0 bases, and 6 bases had no gene match. The CDR3 sequence is 14 residues long. The germline gives CDR1 GTSNPN, CDR2 SVGIG (reference sequence). Repertoires were generated with immunoSEQ multiplex PCR, while TCRdb's copy carries only in-frame clones and drops some. The table shows tens of thousands of clones, with around two thirds occurring only once. Concerning this clone: What it binds is unknown.

The source of this sequence is a human donor with classical Hodgkin lymphoma. The sample in question was peripheral blood mononuclear cells (PBMCs), obtained before the second cycle of nivolumab. This sequence joins TRBV30 and TRBJ2-5; TRBD2 matches 7 bases. The CDR3 protein is CAWSVSGTTETQYF. CDR3 nucleotide sequence: TGTGCCTGGAGTGTGTCGGGGACTACGGAGACCCAGTACTTC.